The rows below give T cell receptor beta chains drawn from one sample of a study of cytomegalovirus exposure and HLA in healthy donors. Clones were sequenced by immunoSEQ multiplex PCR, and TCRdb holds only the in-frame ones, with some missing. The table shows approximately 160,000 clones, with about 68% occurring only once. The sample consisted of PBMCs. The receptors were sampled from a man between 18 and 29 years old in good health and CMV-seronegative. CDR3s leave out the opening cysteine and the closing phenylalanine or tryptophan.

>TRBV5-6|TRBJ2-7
ASSLAPPSGSTYEQY
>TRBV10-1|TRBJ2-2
ASRAISNTGELF
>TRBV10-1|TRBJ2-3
ASSPGQGDTDTQY
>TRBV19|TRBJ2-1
ASSASSGTYNEQF
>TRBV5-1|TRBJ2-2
ASRVAGTSETGELF
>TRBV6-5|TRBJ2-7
ASSYLGQGYEQY
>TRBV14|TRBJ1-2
ASSPRGGDGYT
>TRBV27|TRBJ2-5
ASSLTGEAETQY
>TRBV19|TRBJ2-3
ASSIKLAGAGWSTDTQY
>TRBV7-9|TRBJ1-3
ASSLVGYSGNTIY
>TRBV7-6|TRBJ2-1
ASSPVGLGDNEQF
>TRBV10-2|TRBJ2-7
ASCPWTGVSEQY
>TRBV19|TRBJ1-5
ASSNFGGPQPQH
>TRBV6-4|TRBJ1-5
ASSDFGQNQPQH
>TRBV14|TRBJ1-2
ASSQDMSYGYT
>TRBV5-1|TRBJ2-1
ASSFTGTGDNEQF
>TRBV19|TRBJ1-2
ASSMTGDYT
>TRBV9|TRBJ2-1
ASSLRSGDSNEQF
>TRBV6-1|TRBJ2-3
ASSEGREGTDTQY
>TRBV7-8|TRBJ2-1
ASSSGREDSNEQF
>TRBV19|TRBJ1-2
ASSMVRGHGYT
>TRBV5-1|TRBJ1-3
ASSVRGDSGNTIY
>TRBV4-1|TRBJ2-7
ASSHPGRYEQY
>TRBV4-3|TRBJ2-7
ASSQDLAAPH
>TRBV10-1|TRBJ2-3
ATGLDRATDTQY
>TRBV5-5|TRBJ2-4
ASSTWGEDIQY
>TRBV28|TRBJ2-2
ASSTGQAAGELF